This T cell receptor beta chain comes out of a study of blood T cell repertoires in COVID-19. Study background: The United States, Italy and Spain provided the acute and convalescent COVID-19 samples.

During active infection, Seattle patients enrolled and were then monitored through disease. This clone has a single count. Germline CDR1 and CDR2: SNHLY and FYNNEI. Trimming stripped 3 bases from V and 7 bases from J, with 13 bases between. CDR3 length: 14 residues. In the study's own analysis: Estimation of nucleated cell counts was performed using reference gene primer amplification. Assay used: immunoSEQ multiplex PCR; TCRdb lists only in-frame clones, some missing. That table furnishes V, J and clone size, whereas the DNA furnished D and trimming. Here the sample spans 80,000 to 100,000 clones, around 67% being singletons.

The gene calls are TRBV2 and TRBJ1-5; D ambiguous. The receptor was derived from a man in his 70s with COVID-19, enrolled during active disease. What was sequenced was peripheral blood. The CDR3: CASSDSGPGQPQHF. The CDR3 DNA reads as TGTGCCAGCAGTGATAGCGGGCCGGGGCAGCCCCAGCATTTT.